Only a few counts were recorded for the clone carrying this T cell receptor beta chain. The method was immunoSEQ multiplex PCR; TCRdb's version includes in-frame clones alone and lacks a portion of them. The data hold around 58,000 clones, with approximately 80% observed a single time. These data belong to a study of blood T cell repertoires in COVID-19. Study-level information: The origin of the acute and convalescent COVID-19 samples was the United States, Italy and Spain. The cDNA or gDNA used as material had been derived from T cells, B-cell-depleted T cells, or PBMCs.

V shed 1 base and J 7 bases; nucleotides not matched to a gene: 0. Germline lookup yields CDR1 SGHDN and CDR2 FVKESK. The CDR3 has 12 residues. This TCR came from a woman in her forties with acute COVID-19. The sequenced material came from PBMCs or T cells enriched from blood (not recorded which). V and J are TRBV14 and TRBJ2-5; 7 nucleotides match TRBD2. In DNA, the CDR3 is TGTGCCAGCAGCCAAGCGGGAGGGACCCAGTACTTC. Encoded protein: CASSQAGGTQYF.